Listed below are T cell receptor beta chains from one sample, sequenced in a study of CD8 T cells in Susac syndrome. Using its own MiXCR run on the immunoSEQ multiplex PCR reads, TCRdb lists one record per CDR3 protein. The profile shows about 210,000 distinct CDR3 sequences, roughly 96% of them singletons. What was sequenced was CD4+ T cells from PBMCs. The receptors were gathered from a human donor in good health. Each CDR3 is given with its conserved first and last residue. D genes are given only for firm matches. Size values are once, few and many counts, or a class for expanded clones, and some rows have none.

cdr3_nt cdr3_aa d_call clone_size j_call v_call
- CASSFGQGSRTFF - once TRBJ1-1 TRBV2
TGTGCCACCAGCAGAGATTCCGGGCGTAATTCACCCCTCCACTTT CATSRDSGRNSPLHF - - TRBJ1-6 TRBV15
TGCAGCTTAGGGGAGGGAGAGACCCAGTACTTC CSLGEGETQYF TRBD2 few TRBJ2-5 TRBV29-1
TGTGCCAGCAGCGAACCACAGGGGAGCTCCTACAATGAGCAGTTCTTC CASSEPQGSSYNEQFF TRBD1 - TRBJ2-1 TRBV9
TGCAGTGCTAGAGATGTAGACAGGGGGGGCACTGAAGCTTTCTTT CSARDVDRGGTEAFF TRBD1 - TRBJ1-1 TRBV20-1
TGCGCCAGCAGCTTGGGGCTATCGAACTATGGCTACACCTTC CASSLGLSNYGYTF - - TRBJ1-2 TRBV5-1
TGCAGCGTTGAAGCACCGAGCCAGGGAAAGACTGAAGCTTTCTTT CSVEAPSQGKTEAFF - - TRBJ1-1 TRBV29-1
TGTGCCAGCAGGCATAAGACTGGGTACCAAGAGACCCAGTACTTC CASRHKTGYQETQYF - - TRBJ2-5 TRBV2
TGTGCCACCAGTGGTGGCACAGATACGCAGTATTTT CATSGGTDTQYF - - TRBJ2-3 TRBV24-1
TGCAGCGTTGAAGATTCGCGGGATGGCTACACCTTC CSVEDSRDGYTF - - TRBJ1-2 TRBV29-1
TGTGCCAGCAGCCTAGGGCGTCTGGACCAAGAGACCCAGTACTTC CASSLGRLDQETQYF - - TRBJ2-5 TRBV7-9
TGCAGTGCTACCCGTTGGGTAGCTTCGGGCGAGCAGTACTTC CSATRWVASGEQYF - - TRBJ2-7 TRBV20-1
TGTGCCAGCAGCGGGACCGGGGGCCCCGACTCACCCCTCCACTTT CASSGTGGPDSPLHF - - TRBJ1-6 TRBV9
TGCGCCAGCAGCCAAGGGATTAGCGGGAGGGCCGTCACAGATACGCAGTATTTT CASSQGISGRAVTDTQYF TRBD2 - TRBJ2-3 TRBV4-1
TGTGCCAGCAGCTTCTCCGGGGGCGGCGAGCCCCAGCATTTT CASSFSGGGEPQHF - - TRBJ1-5 TRBV7-2
TGTGCCAGCAGCCAGATAGCGGAGCCTCACACAGATACGCAGTATTTT CASSQIAEPHTDTQYF - - TRBJ2-3 TRBV4-2
TGTGCCAGTAGAAACCCCGGTGGGGAAGAGACCCAGTACTTC CASRNPGGEETQYF - - TRBJ2-5 TRBV19
TGTGCCAGCAGTTCCCTGGGGCGCGGAGTGGGAGGCCCCACAGATACGCAGTATTTT CASSSLGRGVGGPTDTQYF - - TRBJ2-3 TRBV12-3/TRBV12-4
TGTGCCTGGGGGGAGGGGGATCGGCAGCCCCAGCATTTT CAWGEGDRQPQHF - - TRBJ1-5 TRBV30
TGCGCCAGCAGCTTGGCCCAGGGGACGGCTTTCTTT CASSLAQGTAFF - - TRBJ1-1 TRBV5-1